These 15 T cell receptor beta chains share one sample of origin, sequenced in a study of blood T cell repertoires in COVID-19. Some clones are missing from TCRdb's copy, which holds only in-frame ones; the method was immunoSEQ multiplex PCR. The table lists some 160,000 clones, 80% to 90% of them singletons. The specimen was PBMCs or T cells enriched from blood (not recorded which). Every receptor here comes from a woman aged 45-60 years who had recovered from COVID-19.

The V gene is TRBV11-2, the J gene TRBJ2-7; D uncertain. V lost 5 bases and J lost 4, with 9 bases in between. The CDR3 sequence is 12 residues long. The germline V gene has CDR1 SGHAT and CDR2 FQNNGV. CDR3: CASSPFGYEQYF. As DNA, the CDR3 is TGTGCCAGCAGCCCCTTCGGGTACGAGCAGTACTTC.

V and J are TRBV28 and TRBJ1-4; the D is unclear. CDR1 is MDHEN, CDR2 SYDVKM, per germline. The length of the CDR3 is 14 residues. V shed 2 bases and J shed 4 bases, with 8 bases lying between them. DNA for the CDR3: TGTGCCAGCAGTTTAAGTCAGCGTAATGAAAAACTGTTTTTT. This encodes CASSLSQRNEKLFF. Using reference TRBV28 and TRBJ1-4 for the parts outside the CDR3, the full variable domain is DVKVTQSSRYLVKRTGEKVFLECVQDMDHENMFWYRQDPGLGLRLIYFSYDVKMKEKGDIPEGYSVSREKKERFSLILESASTNQTSMYLCASSLSQRNEKLFFGSGTQLSVL.

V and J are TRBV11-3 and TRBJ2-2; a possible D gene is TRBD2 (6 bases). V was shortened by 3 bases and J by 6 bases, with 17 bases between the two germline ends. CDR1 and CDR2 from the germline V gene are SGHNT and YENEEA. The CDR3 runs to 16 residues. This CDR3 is CASSFKSTRRAGELFF. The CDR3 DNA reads TGTGCCAGCAGCTTTAAATCGACTAGACGCGCCGGGGAGCTGTTTTTT.

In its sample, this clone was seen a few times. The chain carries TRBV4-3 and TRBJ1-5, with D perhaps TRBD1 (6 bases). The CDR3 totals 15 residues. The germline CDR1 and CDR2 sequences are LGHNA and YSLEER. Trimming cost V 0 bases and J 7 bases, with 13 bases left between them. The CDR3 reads CASSQDRGHGQPQHF. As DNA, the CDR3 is TGCGCCAGCAGCCAAGATCGGGGACACGGGCAGCCCCAGCATTTT.

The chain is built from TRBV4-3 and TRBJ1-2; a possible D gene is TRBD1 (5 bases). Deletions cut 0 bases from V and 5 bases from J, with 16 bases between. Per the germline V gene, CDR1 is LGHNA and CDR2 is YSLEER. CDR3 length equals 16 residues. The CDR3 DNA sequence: TGCGCCAGCAGCCAAGATCTTCTGGGGGGAAAATATGGCTACACCTTC. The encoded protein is CASSQDLLGGKYGYTF.

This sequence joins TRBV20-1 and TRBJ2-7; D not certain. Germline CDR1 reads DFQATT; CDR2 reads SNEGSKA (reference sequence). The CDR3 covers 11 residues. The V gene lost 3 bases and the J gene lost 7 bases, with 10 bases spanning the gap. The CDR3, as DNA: TGCAGTGCTAGGGGCCTTGGGGAGCAGTACTTC. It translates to CSARGLGEQYF.

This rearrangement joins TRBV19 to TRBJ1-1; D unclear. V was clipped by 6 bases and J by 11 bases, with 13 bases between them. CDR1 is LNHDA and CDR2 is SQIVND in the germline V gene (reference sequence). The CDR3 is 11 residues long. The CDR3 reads CASSLRDAAFF. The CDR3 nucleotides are TGTGCCAGTAGCCTTCGCGATGCCGCTTTCTTT.

This CDR3 is CASSGTGTDYNEQFF. The DNA of the CDR3 is TGTGCCAGCAGCGGGACCGGGACAGACTACAATGAGCAGTTCTTC. This rearrangement joins TRBV11-2 to TRBJ2-1, with 7 bases that match TRBD1. V trimming: 5 bases; J trimming: 3 bases; junction bases outside the gene matches: 7. The germline gives CDR1 SGHAT, CDR2 FQNNGV. The CDR3 consists of 15 residues.

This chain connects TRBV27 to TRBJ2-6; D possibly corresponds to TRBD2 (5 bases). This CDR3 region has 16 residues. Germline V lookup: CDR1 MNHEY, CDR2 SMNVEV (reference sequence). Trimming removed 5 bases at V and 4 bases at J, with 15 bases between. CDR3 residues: CASSQPLGKGANVLTF. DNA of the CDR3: TGTGCCAGCAGTCAACCCCTCGGGAAAGGGGCCAACGTCCTGACTTTC.

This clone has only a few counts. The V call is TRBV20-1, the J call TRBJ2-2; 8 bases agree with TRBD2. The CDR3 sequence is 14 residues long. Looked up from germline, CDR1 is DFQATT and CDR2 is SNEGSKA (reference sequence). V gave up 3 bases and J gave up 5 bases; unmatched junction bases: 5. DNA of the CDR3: TGCAGTGCTAGTGTCGGGAGGGGAACCGGGGAGCTGTTTTTT. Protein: CSASVGRGTGELFF.

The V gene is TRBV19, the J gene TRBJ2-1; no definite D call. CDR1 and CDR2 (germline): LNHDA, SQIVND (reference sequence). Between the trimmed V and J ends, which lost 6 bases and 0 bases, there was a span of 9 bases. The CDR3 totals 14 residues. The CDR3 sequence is CASRSLSSYNEQFF. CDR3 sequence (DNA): TGTGCCAGTAGAAGTTTGAGCTCCTACAATGAGCAGTTCTTC.

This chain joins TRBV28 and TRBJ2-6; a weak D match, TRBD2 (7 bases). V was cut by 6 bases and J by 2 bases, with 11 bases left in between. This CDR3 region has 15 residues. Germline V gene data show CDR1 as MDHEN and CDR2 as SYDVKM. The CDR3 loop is CASSLGGAGANVLTF. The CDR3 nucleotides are TGTGCCAGCAGCCTAGGGGGGGCTGGGGCCAACGTCCTGACTTTC.

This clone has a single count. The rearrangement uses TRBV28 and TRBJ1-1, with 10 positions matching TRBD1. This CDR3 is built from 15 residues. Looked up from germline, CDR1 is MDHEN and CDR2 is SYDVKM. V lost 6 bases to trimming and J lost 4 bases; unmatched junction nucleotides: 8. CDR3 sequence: CASSSGQGRITEAFF. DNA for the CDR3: TGTGCCAGCAGCTCGGGACAGGGGCGGATCACTGAAGCTTTCTTT.

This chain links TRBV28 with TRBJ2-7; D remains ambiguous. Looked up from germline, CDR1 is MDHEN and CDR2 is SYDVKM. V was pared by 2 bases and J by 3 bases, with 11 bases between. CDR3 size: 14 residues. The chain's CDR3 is CASSLVHRNYEQYF. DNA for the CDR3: TGTGCCAGCAGTTTAGTCCACAGAAACTACGAGCAGTACTTC.

Here the CDR3 DNA reads TGCAGCGTTGGCGGGAACGTAGATCAGACGATCTATGGCTACACCTTC. The encoded protein is CSVGGNVDQTIYGYTF. The rearrangement uses TRBV29-1 and TRBJ1-2, with D unclear. Germline CDR1 reads SQVTM; CDR2 reads ANQGSEA. CDR3 length equals 16 residues. Trimming stripped 4 bases from V and 4 bases from J, with 22 bases between.